Here is one T cell receptor beta chain with its context. Its antigen is as yet unknown. Per germline, CDR1 SQVTM and CDR2 ANQGSEA. Between the trimmed V and J ends, which lost 5 bases and 4 bases, there was a span of 9 bases. This CDR3 is built from 12 residues. The data originate from a study of shared clonotypes between healthy human individuals. Broader study findings: Rarefaction revealed incomplete sorted-subset sequencing despite large depth. A generally larger estimated richness was seen in naive subsets than in memory subsets. About 5% was the fraction of naive CD4 clonotypes found shared across four donors.

The protocol was immunoSEQ multiplex PCR, while the TCRdb copy is restricted to in-frame clones and leaves out a portion. The top ten hold about 0.057% of the sample, which has approximately 620,000 clones, almost 97% seen once. A CD45RA-negative memory subset and a CD45RA+ naive subset were separated from the CD4+ cells. The receptor comes from a woman aged 25-40 years in good health. The chain uses TRBV29-1 and TRBJ1-5; possible D gene TRBD1, 6 bases. Source material: naive CD4+ T cells sorted from blood. Subset noted: CD45RA+ positively selected. The CDR3 sequence is CSVQQGNQPQHF. As DNA, the CDR3 is TGCAGCGTTCAACAGGGTAATCAGCCCCAGCATTTT. The full variable domain, completed using reference TRBV29-1 and TRBJ1-5, is SAVISQKPSRDICQRGTSLTIQCQVDSQVTMMFWYRQQPGQSLTLIATANQGSEATYESGFVIDKFPISRPNLTFSTLTVSNMSPEDSSIYLCSVQQGNQPQHFGDGTRLSIL.